This T cell receptor (beta chain) was retrieved from a study of cytomegalovirus exposure and HLA in healthy donors. With 60 Vbeta and 13 Jbeta primers, the PCR was carried out. Assay used: immunoSEQ multiplex PCR; TCRdb lists only in-frame clones, some missing. This sample has 150,000 to 200,000 clones, with 82% found just once. V lost 5 bases, J lost 2 bases, and 10 bases lay in between. CDR1 and CDR2 (germline): LNHDA, SQIVND (reference sequence). The CDR3 is made up of 13 amino acids. This clonotype was sampled from a girl under 18 in good health and CMV-seropositive. The chain uses TRBV19 and TRBJ2-7; D not resolved. The sequenced material came from PBMCs. This CDR3 is CASSARSTYEQYF. CDR3 nucleotides: TGTGCCAGTAGTGCCAGGTCTACCTACGAGCAGTACTTC.